Given below is one T cell receptor (beta chain) in context. Its antigen is unknown. With 2 bases clipped from V and 8 bases from J, the junction kept 7 bases outside the gene matches. CDR3 length: 15 residues. Germline V gene sequence: CDR1 SGHRS, CDR2 YFSETQ. This specimen comes from a study of T cells in narcolepsy. Whole-study context: Healthy controls were enrolled alongside patients with narcolepsy type 1 or type 2. Notes on the study in general: Some memory CD4+ repertoires had no autoreactive clone sequences. HCRT-specific and TRIB2-specific autoreactive clonotypes appeared among same-patient CSF and blood CD4+ clonotypes. Healthy controls reportedly lacked the autoreactive clonotypes serially found in patients' blood.

TCRdb's table, derived via immunoSEQ multiplex PCR, lists solely in-frame clones and lacks some. The profile covers 30,000 to 40,000 clones, with 70% to 85% appearing a single time and around 2.5% taken by the ten largest. The sample comprised memory (CD45RA-) CD4+ T cells from blood. This receptor was obtained from a human donor in good health. The rearrangement joins TRBV5-1 to TRBJ1-2; TRBD1 agrees at 12 bases. The CDR3 loop is CASSLTRDRGQGYTF. The CDR3 DNA follows: TGCGCCAGCAGCTTAACCAGGGACAGGGGGCAGGGCTACACCTTC.